This TCR beta chain was recovered during a study of OX40 agonist ivuxolimab in advanced cancers. Study-level background: Patients enrolled in dose escalation were diagnosed with hepatocellular carcinoma, melanoma, renal cell or head and neck cancer. The mean age was roughly 60 years, ranging from 23 to 79, with under 90% of participants male.

Repertoires were generated with immunoSEQ multiplex PCR, while TCRdb's copy carries only in-frame clones and drops some. Among about 77,000 clones, approximately 83% were seen once, and the ten largest hold about 0.66%. V dropped 6 bases and J dropped 1; count of bases not matched to a gene: 4. From germline, CDR1 is SNHLY and CDR2 FYNNEI. The CDR3 runs 14 residues. Regarding this clone: The same CDR3 also results from other DNA sequences found in this sample.

This specimen consisted of CD4+ or CD8+ T cells sorted from blood, obtained in a trial of the OX40 agonist ivuxolimab. The TCR sequence derives from an adult with an advanced solid tumor such as melanoma, head and neck, liver or kidney cancer. The V gene is TRBV2, the J gene TRBJ2-7; TRBD1 aligns across 9 bases. In nucleotides, the CDR3 is TGTGCCAGCAGATTGACAGGGGGGTCCTACGAGCAGTACTTC. It encodes CASRLTGGSYEQYF. The full variable domain, completed using reference TRBV2 and TRBJ2-7, is EPEVTQTPSHQVTQMGQEVILRCVPISNHLYFYWYRQILGQKVEFLVSFYNNEISEKSEIFDDQFSVERPDGSNFTLKIRSTKLEDSAMYFCASRLTGGSYEQYFGPGTRLTVT.